Each of the 18 T cell receptor beta chains below was sequenced from the same sample in a study of cytomegalovirus exposure and HLA in healthy donors (dated by TCRdb to about 2017). Library generation was performed with the immunoSEQ multiplex PCR assay. For the multiplex PCR, a mixture combining 60 forward primers for TCR Vbeta segments and 13 reverse primers for TCR Jbeta segments was used. TCRdb mirrors the immuneACCESS table, restricted to in-frame sequences. Some clones are absent from its copies; in checked studies, under half trace to an unresolved V gene, and the reason for the others is unknown. This sample gives some 150,000 clones in total; 70% to 80% of them show up just once. The ten largest clones add up to roughly 10% of the sample. Sequencing was done on a sample of PBMCs. Receptors were obtained from a man between 18 and 29 years old in good health and CMV-seropositive.

The chain links TRBV7-7 to TRBJ2-2; TRBD1 matches 7 bases. The CDR3 runs to 15 residues. CDR1 SSHAT and CDR2 FNYEAQ come from the germline V gene (reference sequence). Losses at the gene ends were 6 bases for V and 0 bases for J; bases not matched to a gene: 4. Here the CDR3 DNA reads TGTGCCAGCAGGCCCGGGACAGCGAACACCGGGGAGCTGTTTTTT. Translated: CASRPGTANTGELFF.

The gene calls are TRBV5-6 and TRBJ1-6, with D hard to call. The length of the CDR3 is 14 residues. V lost 3 bases, J lost 4 bases, and 8 bases lay in between. Per the germline V gene, CDR1 is SGHDT and CDR2 is YYEEEE. The CDR3: CASSSGFYNSPLHF. In DNA, the CDR3 is TGTGCCAGCAGCTCAGGCTTTTATAATTCACCCCTCCACTTT.

The rearrangement joins TRBV18 to TRBJ2-5; a weak D match, TRBD2 (5 bases). Germline CDR1 and CDR2: KGHSH and LQKENI. This CDR3 has 12 amino acids. V shed 3 bases and J shed 5 bases, with 7 bases lying between them. The DNA for the CDR3 is TGTGCCAGCTCACCCCGCGGGGAGACCCAGTACTTC. Its translation is CASSPRGETQYF.

CDR3 protein: CASSERLEDTQYF. The CDR3 DNA sequence: TGTGCCAGCAGTGAAAGACTAGAGGATACGCAGTATTTT. This chain uses TRBV6-1 with TRBJ2-3, with D tentatively TRBD2 (6 bases). Germline V gives CDR1 MNHNS, CDR2 SASEGT. The ends were cut back, 2 bases at V and 6 bases at J, with 9 bases in the middle. The CDR3 has 13 amino acids.

The chain uses TRBV11-3 and TRBJ2-1; TRBD2 agrees at 15 bases. The CDR3 has 17 residues. J lost 8 bases, V lost 5 bases, and 10 bases had no gene match. Germline CDR1 and CDR2: SGHNT and YENEEA. The CDR3 here is CASSVGTSGGTEDEQFF. In nucleotides, the CDR3 is TGTGCCAGCAGCGTCGGGACTAGCGGGGGGACGGAGGATGAGCAGTTCTTC.

The chain is built from TRBV10-3 and TRBJ1-6; TRBD1 matches at 12 bases. The germline V gene encodes CDR1 ENHRY and CDR2 SYGVKD. With V trimmed by 2 bases and J by 8 bases, 4 bases remained unmatched. The CDR3 loop spans 16 amino acids. The CDR3 sequence is CAISEVGTGGDSPLHF. Here the CDR3 DNA reads TGTGCCATCAGTGAGGTCGGGACAGGGGGCGATTCACCCCTCCACTTT.

V usage is TRBV4-1 and J usage is TRBJ2-3; D not certain. Trimming shortened V by 3 bases and J by 2 bases, and 15 bases separated the two germline ends. The length of the CDR3 is 16 residues. Looked up from germline, CDR1 is MGHRA and CDR2 is YSYEKL. CDR3 in DNA: TGCGCCAGCAGCCATCCTTCCGGGTCCACCACAGATACGCAGTATTTT. Protein: CASSHPSGSTTDTQYF.

The V call is TRBV6-5, the J call TRBJ2-7; TRBD2 aligns across 7 bases. The germline CDR1 and CDR2 sequences are MNHEY and SVGAGI. The CDR3 sequence is 15 residues long. After removal of 6 bases from V and 0 bases from J, the junction contained 8 bases not matched to a gene. The CDR3 sequence: CASSPSGGYSYEQYF. The CDR3, as DNA: TGTGCCAGCAGCCCATCCGGGGGGTACTCCTACGAGCAGTACTTC.

The chain links TRBV30 to TRBJ1-2, with a possible D match to TRBD1 (6 bases). Germline CDR1 reads GTSNPN; CDR2 reads SVGIG (reference sequence). Trimming took off 5 bases at V and 5 bases at J, with 18 bases between the two ends. This CDR3 has 14 residues. As DNA, the CDR3 is TGTGCCTGGGAGATGGGGGCCTTAGGGTATGGCTACACCTTC. Amino acid sequence: CAWEMGALGYGYTF. Full variable domain (remainder filled in from reference TRBV30 and TRBJ1-2): SQTIHQWPATLVQPVGSPLSLECTVEGTSNPNLYWYRQAAGRGLQLLFYSVGIGQISSEVPQNLSASRPQDRQFILSSKKLLLSDSGFYLCAWEMGALGYGYTFGSGTRLTVV.

The chain employs TRBV5-1 and TRBJ2-1, with TRBD2 matching over 9 bases. The CDR3 is 14 residues long. Unmatched junction bases numbered 6, after V lost 5 bases and J lost 6 bases. Germline-derived CDR1 and CDR2 are SGHRS and YFSETQ. CDR3 amino acids: CASRRLAEFNEQFF. Written as DNA, the CDR3 is TGCGCCAGCAGAAGACTAGCGGAGTTCAATGAGCAGTTCTTC.

The chain combines TRBV5-1 with TRBJ1-3; D uncertain. This CDR3 has 13 amino acids. Trimming shortened V by 5 bases and J by 2 bases, and 8 bases separated the two germline ends. Germline-derived CDR1 and CDR2 are SGHRS and YFSETQ. CDR3 amino acids: CASSPGAGNTIYF. The CDR3 DNA sequence: TGCGCCAGCAGTCCCGGGGCTGGAAACACCATATATTTT.

The chain couples TRBV4-3 to TRBJ2-2, with 10 positions matching TRBD1. The CDR3 extends over 17 amino acids. From germline, CDR1 is LGHNA and CDR2 YSLEER. V lost 0 bases, J lost 1 base, and 2 bases stayed unmatched. The CDR3 region has the DNA TGCGCCAGCAGCCAAGAATGGGACAGGGGGAACACCGGGGAGCTGTTTTTT. Its translation is CASSQEWDRGNTGELFF.

This clone was counted only a few times. V usage is TRBV7-6 and J usage is TRBJ2-1; TRBD2 agrees at 12 bases. The CDR3 totals 15 residues. The germline CDR1 and CDR2 sequences are SGHVS and FNYEAQ. With V trimmed by 6 bases and J by 10 bases, 10 bases remained unmatched. Here the CDR3 reads CASRKKTSGSFEQFF. CDR3 bases: TGTGCCAGCAGAAAAAAGACTAGCGGGAGTTTCGAGCAGTTCTTC.

V and J are TRBV4-1 and TRBJ2-2; maybe TRBD1 (5 bases). CDR1 MGHRA and CDR2 YSYEKL come from the germline V gene. The V gene lost 0 bases and the J gene lost 8 bases, with 10 bases spanning the gap. The CDR3 has 14 amino acids. CDR3 region: CASSQEQVRGELFF. CDR3 coding DNA: TGCGCCAGCAGCCAAGAACAGGTTAGAGGGGAGCTGTTTTTT.

The chain combines TRBV6-1 with TRBJ1-3; 7 bases align to TRBD1. The V gene's germline CDR1 is MNHNS and CDR2 SASEGT. With V trimmed by 4 bases and J by 4 bases, 7 bases remained unmatched. The CDR3 has 15 residues. The CDR3 loop is CASSVGTAGGNTIYF. CDR3 bases: TGTGCCAGCAGTGTCGGGACAGCTGGAGGAAACACCATATATTTT.

This chain connects TRBV5-4 to TRBJ2-7; TRBD2 might be the D (6 bases). Germline assignment: CDR1 SGHNT and CDR2 YYREEE (reference sequence). The CDR3 extends over 14 amino acids. The V end was cut by 4 bases, the J end by 3 bases, with 14 bases between. This CDR3 reads CASSIEGLIYEQYF. The CDR3 DNA reads as TGTGCCAGCAGCATAGAGGGACTTATCTACGAGCAGTACTTC.

This clone was observed a handful of times. The V and J genes are TRBV20-1 and TRBJ1-1; the D gene is possibly TRBD1 (6 bases). Germline assignment: CDR1 DFQATT and CDR2 SNEGSKA (reference sequence). The CDR3 is made up of 10 amino acids. Trimming took off 6 bases at V and 5 bases at J, with 7 bases between the two ends. The CDR3 DNA reads TGCAGTGCGGACAGAACTGAAGCTTTCTTT. Amino acids: CSADRTEAFF.

This clone has only a few counts. CDR3 sequence reads: CAIAGGDDGYTF. Written as DNA, the CDR3 is TGTGCCATCGCGGGAGGGGACGATGGCTACACCTTC. The chain employs TRBV10-3 and TRBJ1-2, with D possibly being TRBD1 (5 bases). The germline gives CDR1 ENHRY, CDR2 SYGVKD. The germline V and J ends were trimmed by 8 bases and 6 bases, with 13 bases remaining between them. The CDR3 is 12 residues long.